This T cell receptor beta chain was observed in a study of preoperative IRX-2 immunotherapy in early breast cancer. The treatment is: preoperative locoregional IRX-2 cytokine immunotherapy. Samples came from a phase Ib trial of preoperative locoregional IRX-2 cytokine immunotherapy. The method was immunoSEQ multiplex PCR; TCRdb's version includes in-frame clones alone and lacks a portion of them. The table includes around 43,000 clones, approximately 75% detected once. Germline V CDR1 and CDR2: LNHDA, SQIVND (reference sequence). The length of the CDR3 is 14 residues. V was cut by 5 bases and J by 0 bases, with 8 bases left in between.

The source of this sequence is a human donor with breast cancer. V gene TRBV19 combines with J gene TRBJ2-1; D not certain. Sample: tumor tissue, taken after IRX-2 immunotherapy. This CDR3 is CASSLGFSYNEQFF. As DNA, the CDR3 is TGTGCCAGTAGTCTCGGCTTCTCCTACAATGAGCAGTTCTTC.